These 6 T cell receptor beta chains originate from one sample sequenced in a study of monozygotic twins with inflammatory bowel disease (dated by TCRdb to about 2019). Library creation used 5' RACE. The sequencer was an Illumina HiSeq 2500. After reprocessing by TCRdb, each CDR3 protein sequence is one entry, and no DNA is given. This sample's table has entries for roughly 140,000 distinct CDR3 sequences. 2.4% of the sample rests with the top ten. What was sequenced was blood. These receptors came from a human donor with ulcerative colitis or Crohn's disease, or a healthy co-twin of an affected twin (not recorded which).

The genes are TRBV29-1 and TRBJ2-7; the TRBD1 assignment by TCRdb is unverifiable without DNA. There are 14 residues in the CDR3. Germline V gives CDR1 SQVTM, CDR2 ANQGSEA. CDR3 loop: CSVEDSRRGPEQYF.

The chain links TRBV20-1 to TRBJ1-3. The CDR3 extends over 14 amino acids. CDR1 and CDR2 from the germline V gene are DFQATT and SNEGSKA (reference sequence). The CDR3 loop is CSARDFRTGNTIYF.

V gene TRBV30 combines with J gene TRBJ2-7. Germline-derived CDR1 and CDR2 are GTSNPN and SVGIG (reference sequence). CDR3 length: 13 residues. Here the CDR3 reads CAWSVSGSYEQYF.

The chain joins TRBV12-3 or TRBV12-4 to TRBJ1-1; checking the TCRdb D call of TRBD1 is not possible without DNA. The CDR3 consists of 13 residues. This chain's CDR3 is CASTPQGATEAFF.

V and J are TRBV6-5 and TRBJ2-7; the D call of TRBD1 rests on TCRdb alone, since no DNA is present to check it. Germline V lookup: CDR1 MNHEY, CDR2 SVGAGI. This CDR3 is 13 amino acids long. The CDR3: CASSYGQYYEQYF.

The rearrangement links TRBV5-1 to TRBJ2-3; the D call of TRBD1 rests on TCRdb alone, since no DNA is present to check it. The CDR3 runs to 14 residues. Germline V gene sequence: CDR1 SGHRS, CDR2 YFSETQ. The CDR3 spells CASSLRGSTDTQYF. The full variable domain, in which reference TRBV5-1 and TRBJ2-3 provide the parts outside the CDR3, is KAGVTQTPRYLIKTRGQQVTLSCSPISGHRSVSWYQQTPGQGLQFLFEYFSETQRNKGNFPGRFSGRQFSNSRSEMNVSTLELGDSALYLCASSLRGSTDTQYFGPGTRLTVL.